This is a list of T cell receptor beta chains from one sample in a study of shared clonotypes between healthy human individuals. This table comes from immunoSEQ multiplex PCR, and its TCRdb copy is limited to in-frame clones, with some not included. The sample lists some 2,000,000 clones; more than 90% were seen once. Specimen: naive CD4+ T cells sorted from blood. The receptors stem from a man aged 18 to 35 in good health. The CDR3 runs from the conserved cysteine through the conserved F or W. D genes are given only for firm matches. Clone size is stated in some rows and not others, as once, few, many or a class when expanded.

clone_size	v_call	j_call	d_call	cdr3_length	cdr3_nt	cdr3_aa
once	TRBV30	TRBJ2-5	TRBD2	13	TGTGCCGAGGCGGGGGGTCTACAAGAGACCCAGTACTTC	CAEAGGLQETQYF
-	TRBV30	TRBJ1-5	-	15	TGTGCCTGGAGTGATTGGCAGGGAAGCAATCAGCCCCAGCATTTT	CAWSDWQGSNQPQHF
-	TRBV19	TRBJ1-5	-	16	TGTGCCAGTAGTCCCCAGCGGCAGTATAGCAATCAGCCCCAGCATTTT	CASSPQRQYSNQPQHF
once	TRBV7-9	TRBJ1-4	-	17	TGTGCCAGCAGCTTCTCCGTGGGGTGGCAGGGTGATGAAAAACTGTTTTTT	CASSFSVGWQGDEKLFF
once	TRBV7-2	TRBJ2-7	-	15	TGTGCCAGCAGCTCCAGCCCCTTCAGCTCCTACGAGCAGTACTTC	CASSSSPFSSYEQYF
once	TRBV15	TRBJ1-6	-	16	TGTGCCACCAGCAGAGGGGGGACCGTTAATAATTCACCCCTCCACTTT	CATSRGGTVNNSPLHF
-	TRBV6-1	TRBJ1-6	-	15	TGTGCCAGCCTTCTTAGGGTCGCCTATAATTCACCCCTCCACTTT	CASLLRVAYNSPLHF
-	TRBV7-9	TRBJ1-5	-	12	TGTGCCAGCAGCTGGGGGGAGGGGCTCCAGCATTTT	CASSWGEGLQHF
once	TRBV27	TRBJ1-5	-	13	TGTGCCAGCAGGGCGGGGCGTAATCAGCCCCAGCATTTT	CASRAGRNQPQHF
-	TRBV19	TRBJ1-2	-	16	TGTGCCAGTAGTATCGGATCGACAGGTCGTCAAAATGGCTACACCTTC	CASSIGSTGRQNGYTF
-	TRBV5-4	TRBJ2-3	TRBD2	17	TGTGCCAGCAGCACCCCGACTAGCGGGAGGGCGACAGATACGCAGTATTTT	CASSTPTSGRATDTQYF
-	TRBV5-8	TRBJ2-5	-	14	TGTGCCAGCAGCTATCAGGGGTATATGGAGACCCAGTACTTC	CASSYQGYMETQYF
-	TRBV5-1	TRBJ2-2	TRBD1	15	TGCGCCAGCAGCCTACGGACAGGGGTAACCGGGGAGCTGTTTTTT	CASSLRTGVTGELFF
-	TRBV7-9	TRBJ2-7	-	14	TGTGCCAGCAGCTCTCGAAAAGCCTCCTACGAGCAGTACTTC	CASSSRKASYEQYF
-	TRBV5-1	TRBJ1-1	-	13	TGCGCCAGCAGCAAAACAGAGAACACTGAAGCTTTCTTT	CASSKTENTEAFF
-	TRBV5-1	TRBJ2-2	-	14	TGCGCCAGCAGCCCCGGGACCCCCACCGGGGAGCTGTTTTTT	CASSPGTPTGELFF
-	TRBV29-1	TRBJ1-4	-	13	TGCAGCGCCCGGGCCCCCGGTAGTGAAAAACTGTTTTTT	CSARAPGSEKLFF
-	TRBV29-1	TRBJ2-7	-	11	TGCAGCGTCGCTCAGGGGCCTCAGCAGTACTTC	CSVAQGPQQYF
-	TRBV11-2	TRBJ1-6	TRBD1	15	TGTGCCAGCAGCTCACAGGGGTCCTATAATTCACCCCTCCACTTT	CASSSQGSYNSPLHF
-	TRBV30	TRBJ1-2	TRBD1	14	TGTGCCTGGAGTGTCCTGGACAGGAACTATGGCTACACCTTC	CAWSVLDRNYGYTF
once	TRBV6-1	TRBJ1-1	-	13	TGTGCCAGCAGTGAAGCGTTGAACACTGAAGCTTTCTTT	CASSEALNTEAFF
-	TRBV6-5	TRBJ1-3	-	16	TGTGCCAGCAGTTTAGAACAGGGCTGGTCTGGAAACACCATATATTTT	CASSLEQGWSGNTIYF
-	TRBV7-8	TRBJ1-3	-	13	TGTGCCAGCAGCTTCGGATCTGGAAACACCATATATTTT	CASSFGSGNTIYF
-	TRBV14	TRBJ1-2	TRBD1	16	TGTGCCAGCAGCCAAGGACTCTGGACAGGGAATTATGGCTACACCTTC	CASSQGLWTGNYGYTF
-	TRBV6-1	TRBJ1-2	-	12	TGTGCCAGCATTGGGGGATCCTATGGCTACACCTTC	CASIGGSYGYTF
-	TRBV5-1	TRBJ2-7	TRBD1	13	TGCGCCAGCAGCTGGGGACAGGGAAACGAGCAGTACTTC	CASSWGQGNEQYF
-	TRBV28	TRBJ2-2	-	13	TGTGCCAGCAGTTTGGGGGGCACCGGGGAGCTGTTTTTT	CASSLGGTGELFF
-	TRBV9	TRBJ1-1	-	14	TGTGCCAGCAGCGTAGGGAAGGGAAACACTGAAGCTTTCTTT	CASSVGKGNTEAFF
-	TRBV2	TRBJ2-2	TRBD2	18	TGTGCCAGCAGTGGGAGGGATGGACTAGCGGGGAACACCGGGGAGCTGTTTTTT	CASSGRDGLAGNTGELFF
-	TRBV25-1	TRBJ2-7	TRBD2	17	TGTGCCAGCAGTGAGTGGACTAGCGGTACGAGCTCCTACGAGCAGTACTTC	CASSEWTSGTSSYEQYF
-	TRBV2	TRBJ1-6	TRBD1	15	TGTGCCAGCAGTGACCTTAGGGGGCCGAATTCACCCCTCCACTTT	CASSDLRGPNSPLHF
-	TRBV30	TRBJ2-4	-	15	TGTGCCTGGAGTCCGGGAGCGCTAGCCAAAAACATTCAGTACTTC	CAWSPGALAKNIQYF
-	TRBV19	TRBJ1-1	-	16	TGTGCCAGTAGTCCGGGTCCCCTTTTCATGAACACTGAAGCTTTCTTT	CASSPGPLFMNTEAFF